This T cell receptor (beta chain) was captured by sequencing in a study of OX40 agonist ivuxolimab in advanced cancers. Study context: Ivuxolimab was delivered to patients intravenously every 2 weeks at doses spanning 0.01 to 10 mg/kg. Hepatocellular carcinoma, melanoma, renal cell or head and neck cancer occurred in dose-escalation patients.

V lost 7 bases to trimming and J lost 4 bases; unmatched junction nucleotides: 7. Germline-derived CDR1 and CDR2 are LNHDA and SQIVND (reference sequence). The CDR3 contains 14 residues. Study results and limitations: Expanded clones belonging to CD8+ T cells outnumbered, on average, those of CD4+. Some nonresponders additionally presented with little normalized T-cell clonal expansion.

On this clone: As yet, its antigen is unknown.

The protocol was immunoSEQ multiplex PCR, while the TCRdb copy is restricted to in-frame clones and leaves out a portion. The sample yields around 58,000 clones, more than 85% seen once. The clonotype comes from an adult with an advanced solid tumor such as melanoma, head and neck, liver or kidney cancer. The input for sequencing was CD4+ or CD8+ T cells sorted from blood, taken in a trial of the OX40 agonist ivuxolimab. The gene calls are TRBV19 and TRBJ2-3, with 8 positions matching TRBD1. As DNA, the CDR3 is TGTGCCAGTACCCCGCAGGGGGCGGCAGATACGCAGTATTTT. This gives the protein CASTPQGAADTQYF.